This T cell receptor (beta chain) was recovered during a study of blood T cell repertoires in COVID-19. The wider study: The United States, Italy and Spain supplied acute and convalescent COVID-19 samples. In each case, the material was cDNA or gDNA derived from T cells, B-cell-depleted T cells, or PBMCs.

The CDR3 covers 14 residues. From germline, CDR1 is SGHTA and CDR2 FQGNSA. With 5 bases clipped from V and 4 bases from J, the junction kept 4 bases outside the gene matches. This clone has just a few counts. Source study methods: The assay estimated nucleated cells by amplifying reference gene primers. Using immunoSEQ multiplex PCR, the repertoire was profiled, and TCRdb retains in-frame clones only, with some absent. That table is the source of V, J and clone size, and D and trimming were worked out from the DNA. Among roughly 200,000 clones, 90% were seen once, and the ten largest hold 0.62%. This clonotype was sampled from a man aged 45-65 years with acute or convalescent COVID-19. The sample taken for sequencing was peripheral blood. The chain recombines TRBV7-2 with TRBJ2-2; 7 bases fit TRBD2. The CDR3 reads CASSPAGRTGELFF. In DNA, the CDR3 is TGTGCCAGCAGCCCAGCGGGGCGCACCGGGGAGCTGTTTTTT. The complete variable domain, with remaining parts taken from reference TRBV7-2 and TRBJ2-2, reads GAGVSQSPSNKVTEKGKDVELRCDPISGHTALYWYRQSLGQGLEFLIYFQGNSAPDKSGLPSDRFSAERTGGSVSTLTIQRTQQEDSAVYLCASSPAGRTGELFFGEGSRLTVL.